This T cell receptor (beta chain) originates from a study of Ad26.COV2.S vaccination and SARS-CoV-2 variants. Study summary: Participant was drawn from the COV1001 Ad26.COV2.S trial arm.

Documented treatment: around 19 received Ad26.COV2.S at low or high dose, single or two shots; roughly five received placebo; per-sample allocation not given. Samples analyzed were those drawn on day 63 after the first vaccine or placebo injection. The vaccine antigen was prefusion-stabilized Wuhan SARS-CoV-2 spike. Data came from immunoSEQ multiplex PCR; TCRdb stores just in-frame clones and leaves some out. The sample yields around 400,000 clones, about 93% seen once. Germline-derived CDR1 and CDR2 are LGHNA and YSLEER. This CDR3 has 13 amino acids. The trim removed 1 base at V and 9 bases at J, leaving 2 bases unmatched.

The chain uses TRBV4-3 and TRBJ2-1; 8 nucleotides agree with TRBD2. Sequenced here: peripheral blood, sampled in a trial of Ad26.COV2.S vaccine versus placebo. The source is a person aged 18 to 65 who received the Ad26.COV2.S COVID-19 vaccine or a placebo. Here the CDR3 DNA reads TGCGCCAGCAGCCAAGGGCTAGCGGGTGAGCAGTTCTTC. This gives the protein CASSQGLAGEQFF.